These 27 T cell receptor beta chains originate from one sample sequenced in a study of cytomegalovirus exposure and HLA in healthy donors. The PCR contained 60 Vbeta and 13 Jbeta primers. TCRdb's copy holds only in-frame clones and misses some; the assay was immunoSEQ multiplex PCR. The table lists some 150,000 clones, 68% of them singletons. Sequences were obtained from PBMCs. The receptors shown here come from a man aged 55-75 years in good health and CMV-seronegative.

This clone has a handful of counts. The chain is built from TRBV5-6 and TRBJ2-7; 11 bases align to TRBD2. The V gene's germline CDR1 is SGHDT and CDR2 YYEEEE. Losses at the gene ends were 0 bases for V and 7 bases for J; bases not matched to a gene: 3. The CDR3 contains 14 residues. This CDR3 reads CASSLVASGREQYF. CDR3 coding DNA: TGTGCCAGCAGCTTGGTGGCTAGCGGGAGGGAGCAGTACTTC.

CDR3 sequence reads: CASSLPGQGMNEQYF. The CDR3 region has the DNA TGTGCCAGCAGTCTCCCGGGACAGGGAATGAACGAGCAGTACTTC. The rearrangement uses TRBV27 and TRBJ2-7; 9 nucleotides agree with TRBD1. Germline loops: CDR1 MNHEY, CDR2 SMNVEV (reference sequence). CDR3 length: 15 residues. The V and J ends lost 5 bases and 5 bases, in that order; junction bases with no gene match: 10.

This clone was counted between two and nine times. The chain recombines TRBV18 with TRBJ2-1; TRBD1 is a possible D gene (7 bases). The CDR3 runs to 13 residues. Germline CDR1 is KGHSH and CDR2 is LQKENI. V gave up 6 bases and J gave up 6 bases, with 12 bases separating them. DNA for the CDR3: TGTGCCAGCTCGCGGGACAGTATCAATGAGCAGTTCTTC. Amino acid sequence: CASSRDSINEQFF.

The genes are TRBV9 and TRBJ2-5; 8 bases align to TRBD2. V shed 0 bases and J 3 bases; nucleotides not matched to a gene: 16. Looked up from germline, CDR1 is SGDLS and CDR2 is YYNGEE. The CDR3 consists of 19 residues. The CDR3 is CASSVGGGGVAGIKETQYF. The CDR3 nucleotides are TGTGCCAGCAGCGTAGGGGGGGGCGGGGTAGCGGGGATAAAAGAGACCCAGTACTTC.

The gene calls are TRBV9 and TRBJ2-2; D call uncertain. The V and J ends lost 0 bases and 7 bases respectively, with 10 bases between them. CDR1 and CDR2 (germline): SGDLS, YYNGEE. This CDR3 is 14 amino acids long. The CDR3 coding sequence is TGTGCCAGCAGCGTAGGGTTAGATGGCGGGGAGCTGTTTTTT. This gives the protein CASSVGLDGGELFF. The full variable domain, completed using reference TRBV9 and TRBJ2-2, is DSGVTQTPKHLITATGQRVTLRCSPRSGDLSVYWYQQSLDQGLQFLIQYYNGEERAKGNILERFSAQQFPDLHSELNLSSLELGDSALYFCASSVGLDGGELFFGEGSRLTVL.

This clone showed up just once. This chain joins TRBV9 and TRBJ2-7; 7 bases fit TRBD2. J gave up 4 bases and V 3 bases, and 19 bases lay outside the gene matches. This CDR3 has 18 residues. Germline loops: CDR1 SGDLS, CDR2 YYNGEE. The CDR3, as DNA: TGTGCCAGCAGCGGCCCGGGACTACCAACAAGACGGCGGTACGAGCAGTACTTC. It codes for CASSGPGLPTRRRYEQYF.

J is TRBJ1-2 and V is TRBV6-4; 9 nucleotides line up with TRBD1. The CDR3 covers 14 residues. Germline lookup yields CDR1 MRHNA and CDR2 SNTAGT. Trimming cost V 6 bases and J 7 bases; bases outside gene matches: 9. The CDR3 nucleotides read TGTGCCAGCAGCGAGACAGGGGGTAGAGGTGGCTACACCTTC. Translation gives CASSETGGRGGYTF.

V is TRBV5-1 and J is TRBJ1-6; the D gene is possibly TRBD1 (5 bases). Trimming took 2 bases from V and 5 from J, leaving 11 bases between them. CDR1 is SGHRS and CDR2 is YFSETQ in the germline V gene. The CDR3 has 15 residues. The CDR3 protein is CASSLVGGDNSPLHF. The CDR3 coding sequence is TGCGCCAGCAGCTTAGTAGGAGGGGATAATTCACCCCTCCACTTT.

The chain links TRBV6-1 to TRBJ1-4; D is uncertain. V was cut by 2 bases and J by 5 bases, with 6 bases left in between. This CDR3 has 13 amino acids. Germline loops: CDR1 MNHNS, CDR2 SASEGT. The chain's CDR3 is CASSERRNEKLFF. As DNA, the CDR3 is TGTGCCAGCAGTGAACGGAGGAATGAAAAACTGTTTTTT.

As regards this clone: At one end, the junction sequence differs from germline, possibly due to a read error. This chain connects TRBV14 to TRBJ1-5; D may be TRBD1 (6 bases). Germline lookup yields CDR1 SGHDN and CDR2 FVKESK. The CDR3 totals 15 residues. CDR3 region: CASSQGGLGLQPLHF. The CDR3 DNA sequence: TGTGCCAGCAGCCAAGGGGGGCTTGGACTGCAACCCCTGCATTTT. Drawing the rest from reference TRBV14 and TRBJ1-5, the complete variable domain is EAGVTQFPSHSVIEKGQTVTLRCDPISGHDNLYWYRRVMGKEIKFLLHFVKESKQDESGMPNNRFLAERTGGTYSTLKVQPAELEDSGVYFCASSQGGLGLQPLHFGDGTRLSIL.

The chain has TRBV29-1 and TRBJ2-1; TRBD2 matches 11 bases. Germline V gene data show CDR1 as SQVTM and CDR2 as ANQGSEA. This CDR3 has 16 amino acids. Trimming at V came to 4 bases and at J to 0 bases, leaving 5 bases not matched to a gene. The CDR3 DNA reads as TGCAGCGTTGTACTAGCGGGAGTATTCTCCTACAATGAGCAGTTCTTC. This sequence encodes CSVVLAGVFSYNEQFF.

This clone was detected only a few times. This chain connects TRBV10-3 to TRBJ1-2; 9 positions match TRBD1. The trim removed 4 bases at V and 0 bases at J, leaving 3 bases unmatched. Germline V gene lookup returns CDR1 ENHRY and CDR2 SYGVKD. This CDR3 comprises 15 residues. The CDR3 DNA sequence: TGTGCCATCAGTGGACAGGGGGAAGCTAACTATGGCTACACCTTC. Translated, it gives CAISGQGEANYGYTF.

There are many counts of this clone. The chain combines TRBV4-1 with TRBJ2-2, with 13 positions matching TRBD2. Germline-derived CDR1 and CDR2 are MGHRA and YSYEKL. The CDR3 has 18 amino acids. V lost 1 base and J lost 5; bases outside the gene matches: 7. CDR3 amino acids: CASSQGGLAGVGTGELFF. The CDR3 DNA follows: TGCGCCAGCAGCCAAGGCGGACTAGCGGGAGTTGGGACCGGGGAGCTGTTTTTT.

A single count supports this clone. The chain is built from TRBV9 and TRBJ1-1; D is possibly TRBD1 (5 bases). The CDR3 length is 15 residues. V gave up 0 bases and J gave up 3 bases, with 12 bases separating them. CDR1 and CDR2 from the germline V gene are SGDLS and YYNGEE. CDR3 loop: CASSVGPGLDTEAFF. CDR3 nucleotides: TGTGCCAGCAGCGTAGGTCCAGGGCTCGACACTGAAGCTTTCTTT.

The chain carries TRBV28 and TRBJ2-7; 11 nucleotides agree with TRBD1. Germline V lookup: CDR1 MDHEN, CDR2 SYDVKM. V lost 4 bases and J lost 6; bases outside the gene matches: 8. This CDR3 is built from 15 residues. The CDR3 spells CASSSWTGGLGEQYF. As DNA, the CDR3 is TGTGCCAGCAGTTCTTGGACAGGGGGCCTCGGCGAGCAGTACTTC.

The genes are TRBV5-4 and TRBJ2-2; 9 positions match TRBD2. There are 16 residues in the CDR3. The germline CDR1 and CDR2 sequences are SGHNT and YYREEE (reference sequence). J gave up 1 base and V 4 bases, and 5 bases lay outside the gene matches. For the CDR3, the DNA is TGTGCCAGCAGCAGAGATAGCGGGGGGAACACCGGGGAGCTGTTTTTT. This gives the protein CASSRDSGGNTGELFF.

The chain uses TRBV9 and TRBJ2-3, with TRBD2 as a possible D gene (5 bases). V dropped 0 bases and J dropped 2 bases, with 13 bases sitting between them. Germline loops: CDR1 SGDLS, CDR2 YYNGEE. The CDR3 length is 16 residues. CDR3 DNA sequence: TGTGCCAGCAGCGTAGTAGTCACTAGTCCCACAGATACGCAGTATTTT. Its protein is CASSVVVTSPTDTQYF.

The J gene is TRBJ2-7, the V gene TRBV5-4; a possible D gene is TRBD1 (6 bases). Germline V gives CDR1 SGHNT, CDR2 YYREEE (reference sequence). The CDR3 sequence is 15 residues long. V was shortened by 4 bases and J by 0 bases, with 14 bases between the two germline ends. CDR3 amino acids: CASSRARQDSYEQYF. CDR3 sequence (DNA): TGTGCCAGCAGCAGGGCGAGACAGGACTCCTACGAGCAGTACTTC.

The chain recombines TRBV12-5 with TRBJ1-1, with 8 bases matching TRBD1. The germline V gene encodes CDR1 LGHNT and CDR2 FRNRAP. CDR3 size: 14 residues. Unmatched junction bases numbered 9, after V lost 6 bases and J lost 6 bases. In nucleotides, the CDR3 is TGTGCTAGTGGGACTTACGACAGGGGAGCTGAAGCTTTCTTT. Amino acid sequence: CASGTYDRGAEAFF. The whole variable domain, filled in from reference TRBV12-5 and TRBJ1-1, reads DARVTQTPRHKVTEMGQEVTMRCQPILGHNTVFWYRQTMMQGLELLAYFRNRAPLDDSGMPKDRFSAEMPDATLATLKIQPSEPRDSAVYFCASGTYDRGAEAFFGQGTRLTVV.

This chain connects TRBV4-2 to TRBJ2-3, with 13 bases fitting TRBD2. This CDR3 has 15 residues. V gave up 4 bases and J gave up 3 bases; unmatched junction bases: 1. Germline-derived CDR1 and CDR2 are LGHNA and YNFKEQ. The CDR3 bases are TGTGCCAGCAGCCCGACTAGCGGGGGGACAGATACGCAGTATTTT. This translates into CASSPTSGGTDTQYF.

The genes are TRBV10-2 and TRBJ1-5; TRBD1 might be the D (5 bases). V lost 2 bases, J lost 6 bases, and 14 bases lay in between. This CDR3 has 15 residues. The germline V gene encodes CDR1 WSHSY and CDR2 SAAADI. In DNA, the CDR3 is TGCGCCAGCAGTGAGCCCCAGGAGGGGAGTCAGCCCCAGCATTTT. The encoded protein is CASSEPQEGSQPQHF.

This clone appeared once. The chain recombines TRBV30 with TRBJ1-4; 7 bases agree with TRBD1. This CDR3 comprises 13 residues. Germline V CDR1 and CDR2: GTSNPN, SVGIG (reference sequence). V was pared by 4 bases and J by 2 bases, with 1 base of the junction left unmatched. CDR3 DNA sequence: TGTGCCTGGACCAGGGGGACTAATGAAAAACTGTTTTTT. It is translated as CAWTRGTNEKLFF.

CDR3 sequence: CASSTRDRPPTEQYF. The CDR3 DNA is TGTGCCAGTAGTACACGGGACAGGCCTCCTACTGAGCAGTACTTC. V and J are TRBV19 and TRBJ2-7, with 8 bases that match TRBD1. CDR1 is LNHDA, CDR2 SQIVND, per germline (reference sequence). CDR3 size: 15 residues. Trimming removed 4 bases from V and 7 bases from J; junction bases left unmatched: 12.

The V and J genes are TRBV28 and TRBJ2-2; 12 bases line up with TRBD2. The V and J ends lost 6 bases and 12 bases, in that order; junction bases with no gene match: 14. CDR1 and CDR2 from the germline V gene are MDHEN and SYDVKM. CDR3 size: 16 residues. The CDR3 loop reads CASRNLAGGSSWKLFF. DNA of the CDR3: TGTGCCAGCAGGAATCTAGCGGGAGGGTCCTCCTGGAAGCTGTTTTTT.

The chain couples TRBV27 to TRBJ2-1, with 9 bases that match TRBD1. This CDR3 contains 13 residues. Germline lookup yields CDR1 MNHEY and CDR2 SMNVEV (reference sequence). V lost 6 bases, J lost 4 bases, and 1 base stayed unmatched. The CDR3 spells CASRGQGYNEQFF. The CDR3 DNA follows: TGTGCCAGCAGAGGACAGGGGTACAATGAGCAGTTCTTC.

This clone appeared a few times. V gene TRBV25-1 combines with J gene TRBJ2-7; possible D gene TRBD2, 5 bases. The V and J ends lost 5 bases and 7 bases respectively, with 24 bases between them. The V gene's germline CDR1 is MGHDK and CDR2 SYGVNS. The CDR3 extends over 16 amino acids. CDR3 loop: CASSPGRGGGSGEQYF. CDR3 sequence (DNA): TGTGCCAGCAGTCCCGGGCGAGGAGGTGGGTCGGGAGAGCAGTACTTC.

This sequence joins TRBV9 and TRBJ2-7; the D gene is possibly TRBD1 (6 bases). Germline CDR1 reads SGDLS; CDR2 reads YYNGEE. This CDR3 has 15 amino acids. V was clipped by 0 bases and J by 0 bases, with 10 bases between them. The CDR3 protein is CASSVGQADSYEQYF. The CDR3 bases are TGTGCCAGCAGCGTAGGACAGGCCGACTCCTACGAGCAGTACTTC. Supplemented by reference TRBV9 and TRBJ2-7, the full variable domain reads DSGVTQTPKHLITATGQRVTLRCSPRSGDLSVYWYQQSLDQGLQFLIQYYNGEERAKGNILERFSAQQFPDLHSELNLSSLELGDSALYFCASSVGQADSYEQYFGPGTRLTVT.